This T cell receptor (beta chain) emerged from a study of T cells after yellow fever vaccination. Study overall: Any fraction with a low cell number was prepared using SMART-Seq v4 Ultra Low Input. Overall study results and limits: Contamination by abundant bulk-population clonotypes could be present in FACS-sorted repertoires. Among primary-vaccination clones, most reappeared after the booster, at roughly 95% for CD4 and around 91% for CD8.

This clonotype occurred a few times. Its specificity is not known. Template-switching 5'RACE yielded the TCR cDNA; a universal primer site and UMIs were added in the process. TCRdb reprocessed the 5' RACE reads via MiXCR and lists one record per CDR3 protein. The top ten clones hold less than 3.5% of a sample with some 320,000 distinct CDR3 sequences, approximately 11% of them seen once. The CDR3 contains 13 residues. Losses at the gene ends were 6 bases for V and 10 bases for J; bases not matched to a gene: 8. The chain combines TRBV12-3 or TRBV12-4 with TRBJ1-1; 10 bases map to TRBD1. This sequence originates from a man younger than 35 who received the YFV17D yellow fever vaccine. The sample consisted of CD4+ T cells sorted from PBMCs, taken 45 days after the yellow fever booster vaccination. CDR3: CASRPRQGAGAFF. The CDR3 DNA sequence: TGTGCCAGCAGACCACGACAGGGGGCCGGAGCTTTCTTT.